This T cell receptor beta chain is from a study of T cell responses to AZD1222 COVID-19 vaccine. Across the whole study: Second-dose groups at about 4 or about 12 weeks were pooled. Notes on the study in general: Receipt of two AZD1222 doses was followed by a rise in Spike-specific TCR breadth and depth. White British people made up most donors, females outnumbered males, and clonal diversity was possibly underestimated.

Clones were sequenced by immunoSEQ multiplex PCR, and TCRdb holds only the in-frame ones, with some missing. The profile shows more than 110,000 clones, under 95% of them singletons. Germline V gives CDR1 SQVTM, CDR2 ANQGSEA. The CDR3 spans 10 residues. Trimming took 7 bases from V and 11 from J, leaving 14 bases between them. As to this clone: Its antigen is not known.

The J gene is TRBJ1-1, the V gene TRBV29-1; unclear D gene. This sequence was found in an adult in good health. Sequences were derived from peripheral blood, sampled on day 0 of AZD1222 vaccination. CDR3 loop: CSGDLERAFF. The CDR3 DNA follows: TGCAGCGGCGACCTGGAAAGGGCTTTCTTT. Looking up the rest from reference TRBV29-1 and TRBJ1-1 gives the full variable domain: SAVISQKPSRDICQRGTSLTIQCQVDSQVTMMFWYRQQPGQSLTLIATANQGSEATYESGFVIDKFPISRPNLTFSTLTVSNMSPEDSSIYLCSGDLERAFFGQGTRLTVV.